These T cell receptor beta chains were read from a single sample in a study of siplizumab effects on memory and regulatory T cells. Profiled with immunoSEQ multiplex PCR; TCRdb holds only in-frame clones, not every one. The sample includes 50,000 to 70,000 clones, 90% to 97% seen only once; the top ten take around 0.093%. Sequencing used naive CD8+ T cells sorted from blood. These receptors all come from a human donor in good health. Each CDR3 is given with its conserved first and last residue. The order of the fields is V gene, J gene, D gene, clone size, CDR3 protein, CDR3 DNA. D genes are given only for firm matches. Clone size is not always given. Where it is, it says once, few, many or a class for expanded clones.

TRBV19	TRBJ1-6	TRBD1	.	CASSGTGGSNSPLHF	TGTGCCAGTAGTGGGACAGGGGGTTCCAATTCACCCCTCCACTTT
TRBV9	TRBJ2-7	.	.	CASSVGTVYEQYF	TGTGCCAGCAGCGTAGGCACGGTGTACGAGCAGTACTTC
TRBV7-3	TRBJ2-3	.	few	CASSYGLKYTDTQYF	TGTGCCAGCAGCTATGGACTAAAATACACAGATACGCAGTATTTT
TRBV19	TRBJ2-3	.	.	CASSMSERHTDTQYF	TGTGCCAGTAGTATGAGTGAGAGGCACACAGATACGCAGTATTTT
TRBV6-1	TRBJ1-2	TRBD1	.	CASSEGQGMGYGYTF	TGTGCCAGCAGTGAAGGACAGGGGATGGGCTATGGCTACACCTTC
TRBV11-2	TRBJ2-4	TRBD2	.	CASSLGTSDIQYF	TGTGCCAGCAGCCTTGGGACTAGTGACATTCAGTACTTC
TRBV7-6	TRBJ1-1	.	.	CASSLADANTEAFF	TGTGCCAGCAGCTTGGCGGACGCGAACACTGAAGCTTTCTTT
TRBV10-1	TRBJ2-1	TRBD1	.	CASSDYGTGYSYNEQFF	TGCGCCAGCAGTGACTACGGGACAGGGTACTCCTACAATGAGCAGTTCTTC
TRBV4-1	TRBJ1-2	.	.	CASSQGEGYTF	TGCGCCAGCAGCCAAGGCGAGGGCTACACCTTC
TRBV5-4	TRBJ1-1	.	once	CASSWTDPNTEAFF	TGTGCCAGCAGCTGGACCGACCCGAACACTGAAGCTTTCTTT
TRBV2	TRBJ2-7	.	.	CASSVGVFYEQYF	TGTGCCAGCAGTGTGGGGGTTTTCTACGAGCAGTACTTC
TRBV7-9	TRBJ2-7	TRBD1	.	CASSFPQGAYEQYF	TGTGCCAGCAGCTTCCCGCAGGGGGCCTACGAGCAGTACTTC
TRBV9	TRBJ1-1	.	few	CASSDQGSTEAFF	TGTGCCAGCAGCGACCAAGGGAGCACTGAAGCTTTCTTT
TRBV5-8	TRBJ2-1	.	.	CASSWNVLNEQFF	TGTGCCAGCAGCTGGAATGTCCTCAATGAGCAGTTCTTC
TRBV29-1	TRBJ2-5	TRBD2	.	CSVEPGLAGERQETQYF	TGCAGCGTTGAGCCCGGACTAGCGGGGGAGAGGCAAGAGACCCAGTACTTC
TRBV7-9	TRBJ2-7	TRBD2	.	CASSPGPGLAVTYEQYF	TGTGCCAGCAGCCCCGGCCCCGGGCTAGCGGTGACCTACGAGCAGTACTTC
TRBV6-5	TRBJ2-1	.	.	CASSYPQGSEQFF	TGTGCCAGCAGTTATCCACAGGGTTCTGAGCAGTTCTTC
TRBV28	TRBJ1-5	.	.	CASRRDFRGNQPQHF	TGTGCCAGCAGGCGGGACTTTAGGGGGAATCAGCCCCAGCATTTT
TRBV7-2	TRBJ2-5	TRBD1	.	CASSQWTGSSLETQYF	TGTGCCAGCAGCCAATGGACAGGGAGCTCGTTGGAGACCCAGTACTTC
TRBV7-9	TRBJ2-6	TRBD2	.	CASISSGISGANVLTF	TGTGCCAGCATCTCTAGCGGCATATCTGGGGCCAACGTCCTGACTTTC
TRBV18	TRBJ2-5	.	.	CASSPPGGEETQYF	TGTGCCAGCTCACCACCGGGGGGAGAAGAGACCCAGTACTTC
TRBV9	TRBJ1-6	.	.	CASSVQGYNSPLHF	TGTGCCAGCAGCGTACAGGGGTACAATTCACCCCTCCACTTT
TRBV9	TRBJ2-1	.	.	CASTEGGEQFF	TGTGCCAGCACCGAGGGGGGGGAGCAGTTCTTC
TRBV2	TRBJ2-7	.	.	CATTATYEQYF	TGTGCCACCACCGCCACCTACGAGCAGTACTTC
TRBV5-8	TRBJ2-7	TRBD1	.	CASSRDRLYEQYF	TGTGCCAGCAGCCGGGACAGGCTCTACGAGCAGTACTTC
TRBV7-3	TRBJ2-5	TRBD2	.	CASSLAGGETQYF	TGTGCCAGCAGCTTAGCGGGGGGTGAGACCCAGTACTTC
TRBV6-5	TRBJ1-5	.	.	CASSSRDTANQPQHF	TGTGCCAGCAGTTCCCGGGACACCGCCAATCAGCCCCAGCATTTT
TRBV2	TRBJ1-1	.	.	CASSVGFGGTEAFF	TGTGCCAGCAGTGTGGGCTTTGGGGGCACTGAAGCTTTCTTT
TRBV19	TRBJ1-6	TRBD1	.	CASSIDRDSSYNSPLHF	TGTGCCAGTAGTATAGATCGGGACAGCTCCTATAATTCACCCCTCCACTTT
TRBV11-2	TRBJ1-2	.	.	CASSLGGVGYTF	TGTGCCAGCAGCTTAGGAGGGGTCGGCTACACCTTC
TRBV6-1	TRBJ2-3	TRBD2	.	CASSEGSRFAGGAYTDTQYF	TGTGCCAGCAGTGAAGGTAGTAGGTTCGCCGGGGGGGCGTACACAGATACGCAGTATTTT
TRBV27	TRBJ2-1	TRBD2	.	CASRTSGTNNEQFF	TGTGCCAGCAGGACTTCCGGGACTAACAATGAGCAGTTCTTC
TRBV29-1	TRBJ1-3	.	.	CSVVLDGLNTIYF	TGCAGCGTTGTTTTGGACGGCTTAAACACCATATATTTT
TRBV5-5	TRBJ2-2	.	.	CASSFLGGGGGELFF	TGTGCCAGCAGCTTTCTCGGGGGCGGTGGCGGGGAGCTGTTTTTT
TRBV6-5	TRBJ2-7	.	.	CASSYGRNEQYF	TGTGCCAGCAGTTACGGGAGAAACGAGCAGTACTTC
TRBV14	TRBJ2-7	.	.	CASSQGQYEQYF	TGTGCCAGCAGCCAAGGCCAATACGAGCAGTACTTC
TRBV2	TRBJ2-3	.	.	CASSEGTRADTQYF	TGTGCCAGCAGTGAAGGGACTCGTGCGGATACGCAGTATTTT
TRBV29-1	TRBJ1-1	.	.	CASGESRGVGAFF	TGCGCCTCCGGGGAATCGAGGGGGGTTGGGGCTTTCTTT
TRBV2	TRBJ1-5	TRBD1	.	CASNRGENQPQHF	TGTGCCAGCAACAGGGGGGAGAATCAGCCCCAGCATTTT
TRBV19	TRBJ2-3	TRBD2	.	CASSIGGGESDTQYF	TGTGCCAGTAGTATTGGCGGGGGGGAGTCAGATACGCAGTATTTT
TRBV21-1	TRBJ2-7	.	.	CASSNLWRRDSSYEQYF	TGTGCCAGCAGCAATCTCTGGAGGAGGGACAGCTCCTACGAGCAGTACTTC
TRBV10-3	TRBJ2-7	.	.	CAISEGSAEYEQYF	TGTGCCATCAGTGAAGGTTCAGCGGAATACGAGCAGTACTTC